The 24 T cell receptor beta chains in this list originate from one sample, sequenced in a study of blood T cell repertoires in COVID-19. The table came from immunoSEQ multiplex PCR; TCRdb's copy has only in-frame clones and leaves some out. The sample contains more than 150,000 clones, roughly 82% of which appear only once. The sample was peripheral blood. The receptor source for this set is a woman aged 50 to 65 with acute or convalescent COVID-19.

This clone was detected only once. CDR3 nucleotides: TGTGCCAGCAGCCTGGGGACAAACTCTGGAAACACCATATATTTT. It encodes CASSLGTNSGNTIYF. The V and J genes are TRBV14 and TRBJ1-3; D perhaps matches TRBD1 (6 bases). Trimming took 4 bases from V and 0 from J, leaving 10 bases between them. The CDR3 loop spans 15 amino acids. Germline V lookup: CDR1 SGHDN, CDR2 FVKESK.

The chain employs TRBV2 and TRBJ2-3, with 11 bases lining up with TRBD2. The germline V gene has CDR1 SNHLY and CDR2 FYNNEI. The CDR3 covers 16 residues. V lost 3 bases and J lost 5; bases outside the gene matches: 7. DNA of the CDR3: TGTGCCAGCAGTGATACTCTTGGACTAGCGGGAGATACGCAGTATTTT. Encoded protein: CASSDTLGLAGDTQYF.

This rearrangement joins TRBV10-2 to TRBJ2-5; tentatively, D is TRBD2 (6 bases). This CDR3 is 13 amino acids long. Germline loops: CDR1 WSHSY, CDR2 SAAADI. The germline V and J ends were trimmed by 5 bases and 6 bases, with 13 bases remaining between them. The CDR3 protein is CASSIRLVQTQYF. In DNA, the CDR3 is TGCGCCAGCAGTATCCGACTAGTTCAGACCCAGTACTTC.

The chain uses TRBV28 and TRBJ1-2, with D unresolved. V was shortened by 3 bases and J by 4 bases, with 12 bases between the two germline ends. The CDR3 loop spans 14 amino acids. Germline assignment: CDR1 MDHEN and CDR2 SYDVKM. In nucleotides, the CDR3 is TGTGCCAGCAGTTTCGGAGTGTCGGTCTATGGCTACACCTTC. It codes for CASSFGVSVYGYTF.

The chain joins TRBV6-4 to TRBJ2-3; 8 bases align to TRBD2. Germline values: CDR1 MRHNA, CDR2 SNTAGT. CDR3 size: 15 residues. J lost 5 bases, V lost 0 bases, and 4 bases had no gene match. CDR3 nucleotides: TGTGCCAGCAGTGACTCCGCGGGGGGACGAGATACGCAGTATTTT. This translates into CASSDSAGGRDTQYF.

The chain has TRBV28 and TRBJ1-2; D is uncertain. V lost 5 bases to trimming and J lost 8 bases, with 18 bases between them. The CDR3 runs 14 residues. Germline lookup yields CDR1 MDHEN and CDR2 SYDVKM. CDR3 nucleotides: TGTGCCAGCAGTCCTACGGGAGGGTTCAGCGGCTACACCTTC. This sequence encodes CASSPTGGFSGYTF.

This clone was observed once. V is TRBV4-3 and J is TRBJ1-3; no clear D. The CDR3 consists of 15 residues. Germline V gene lookup returns CDR1 LGHNA and CDR2 YSLEER. Deletions cut 3 bases from V and 2 bases from J, with 11 bases between. CDR3 sequence: CASSQNQVPGNTIYF. The DNA for the CDR3 is TGCGCCAGCAGCCAGAACCAGGTTCCTGGAAACACCATATATTTT.

This rearrangement joins TRBV5-1 to TRBJ2-5, with TRBD2 identical over 11 bases. The J segment lost 5 bases and the V segment lost 0 bases, leaving 21 bases of the junction unmatched. Germline loops: CDR1 SGHRS, CDR2 YFSETQ. There are 21 residues in the CDR3. CDR3: CASSLAASPTFLAGGGETQYF. In nucleotides, the CDR3 is TGCGCCAGCAGCTTGGCCGCTTCCCCTACATTCCTAGCGGGAGGAGGGGAGACCCAGTACTTC.

The chain combines TRBV29-1 with TRBJ1-1, with D possibly being TRBD1 (6 bases). The V end lost 6 bases, the J end lost 4 bases, and 9 bases lay between the germline ends. This CDR3 is built from 11 residues. Germline CDR1 is SQVTM and CDR2 is ANQGSEA. The DNA for the CDR3 is TGCAGCGTCGCAGGGGTCACTGAAGCTTTCTTT. It is translated as CSVAGVTEAFF. Together with reference TRBV29-1 and TRBJ1-1, the CDR3 gives the full variable domain: SAVISQKPSRDICQRGTSLTIQCQVDSQVTMMFWYRQQPGQSLTLIATANQGSEATYESGFVIDKFPISRPNLTFSTLTVSNMSPEDSSIYLCSVAGVTEAFFGQGTRLTVV.

This clone was seen just once. The genes are TRBV12-3 or TRBV12-4 and TRBJ1-6; TRBD1 agrees at 8 bases. V lost 6 bases to trimming and J lost 13 bases; unmatched junction nucleotides: 5. This CDR3 comprises 12 residues. The CDR3 coding sequence is TGTGCCAGCAGAAAGACAGGGGAGCCCCTCCACTTT. Translation gives CASRKTGEPLHF.

The genes are TRBV27 and TRBJ2-7, with D possibly matching TRBD2 (5 bases). CDR1 is MNHEY and CDR2 is SMNVEV in the germline V gene (reference sequence). This CDR3 region has 15 residues. V lost 5 bases to trimming and J lost 0 bases, with 14 bases between them. CDR3 sequence: CASSAMDGISYEQYF. In nucleotides, the CDR3 is TGTGCCAGCAGTGCCATGGACGGGATCTCCTACGAGCAGTACTTC.

The chain uses TRBV10-2 and TRBJ1-1; 9 nucleotides line up with TRBD1. V shed 6 bases and J 5 bases; nucleotides not matched to a gene: 4. Germline values: CDR1 WSHSY, CDR2 SAAADI. The length of the CDR3 is 13 residues. As DNA, the CDR3 is TGCGCCAGCAGAGTAGACAGGGGGACTGAAGCTTTCTTT. Translating gives CASRVDRGTEAFF.

The chain joins TRBV28 to TRBJ1-2; TRBD1 matches at 10 bases. The CDR3 consists of 13 residues. V shed 5 bases and J 7 bases; nucleotides not matched to a gene: 4. CDR1 and CDR2 (germline): MDHEN, SYDVKM. In DNA form, the CDR3 reads TGTGCCAGCAGTGAGACAGGGGGCGGTGGCTACACCTTC. This sequence encodes CASSETGGGGYTF.

The chain combines TRBV6-2 or TRBV6-3 with TRBJ1-2; D remains ambiguous. This CDR3 contains 15 residues. V shed 4 bases and J shed 4 bases, with 16 bases lying between them. CDR1 MNHEY and CDR2 SVGEGT come from the germline V gene. CDR3: CASSSGGLPRYGYTF. CDR3 in DNA: TGTGCCAGCAGTTCCGGCGGTCTACCACGCTATGGCTACACCTTC.

This rearrangement joins TRBV18 to TRBJ1-1, with 7 bases that match TRBD1. CDR1 KGHSH and CDR2 LQKENI come from the germline V gene. CDR3 size: 15 residues. J was trimmed by 1 base and V by 1 base; bases with no gene match: 3. This CDR3 reads CASSPLTGENTEAFF. CDR3 nucleotides: TGTGCCAGCTCACCACTTACAGGGGAGAACACTGAAGCTTTCTTT.

The chain couples TRBV6-5 to TRBJ2-1; the D gene is possibly TRBD1 (5 bases). V was clipped by 5 bases and J by 3 bases, with 14 bases between them. The CDR3 is 15 amino acids. Germline CDR1 and CDR2: MNHEY and SVGAGI. The CDR3 bases are TGTGCCAGCAGTCCGCAGGGCCGATTCTACAATGAGCAGTTCTTC. Its translation is CASSPQGRFYNEQFF.

There are a few counts of this clone. This chain's CDR3 is CASSSSGTGGSPNSPLHF. CDR3 DNA sequence: TGTGCCAGCAGCTCAAGTGGGACAGGGGGCTCGCCGAATTCACCCCTCCACTTT. The chain combines TRBV5-5 with TRBJ1-6, with 12 bases identical to TRBD1. V lost 3 bases to trimming and J lost 7 bases; unmatched junction nucleotides: 11. Looked up from germline, CDR1 is SGHKS and CDR2 is YYEKEE (reference sequence). CDR3 size: 18 residues. The entire variable domain, with the rest obtained from reference TRBV5-5 and TRBJ1-6, is as follows: DAGVTQSPTHLIKTRGQQVTLRCSPISGHKSVSWYQQVLGQGPQFIFQYYEKEERGRGNFPDRFSARQFPNYSSELNVNALLLGDSALYLCASSSSGTGGSPNSPLHFGNGTRLTVT.

The chain is built from TRBV19 and TRBJ2-3; TRBD2 aligns across 11 bases. V dropped 6 bases and J dropped 5; count of bases not matched to a gene: 7. Germline CDR1 is LNHDA and CDR2 is SQIVND (reference sequence). The CDR3 runs 15 residues. CDR3 sequence (DNA): TGTGCCAGTAGCCCGGGACTAGCGGTGAAAGATACGCAGTATTTT. As protein: CASSPGLAVKDTQYF.

The CDR3 region is CASSKGTGRETQYF. DNA of the CDR3: TGTGCCAGCAGCAAGGGGACAGGGCGGGAGACCCAGTACTTC. The chain combines TRBV7-9 with TRBJ2-5; 9 nucleotides line up with TRBD1. CDR3 length: 14 amino acids. The J segment lost 5 bases and the V segment lost 5 bases, leaving 6 bases of the junction unmatched. Germline assignment: CDR1 SEHNR and CDR2 FQNEAQ (reference sequence).

This clone was detected only a few times. J is TRBJ1-5 and V is TRBV24-1; no firm D call. Germline loops: CDR1 KGHDR, CDR2 SFDVKD. V dropped 9 bases and J dropped 0 bases, with 8 bases sitting between them. This CDR3 has 13 residues. CDR3 sequence (DNA): TGTGCCACCCCGACATTTAGCAATCAGCCCCAGCATTTT. As protein: CATPTFSNQPQHF.

The chain has TRBV28 and TRBJ1-1; no reliable D call. V lost 6 bases and J 6 bases, leaving 8 bases between the germline ends. The CDR3 has 11 residues. Germline V gives CDR1 MDHEN, CDR2 SYDVKM. The CDR3 DNA reads as TGTGCCAGCAGACTCGACTCTGAAGCTTTCTTT. Translating gives CASRLDSEAFF.

The chain recombines TRBV24-1 with TRBJ2-1; unclear D gene. Germline CDR1 and CDR2: KGHDR and SFDVKD. The V end lost 2 bases, the J end lost 0 bases, and 4 bases lay between the germline ends. The CDR3 is 14 amino acids. The CDR3 region is CATSDSGSYNEQFF. The CDR3 DNA sequence: TGTGCCACCAGTGATTCCGGCTCCTACAATGAGCAGTTCTTC.

This clone has just one count. The chain has TRBV6-6 and TRBJ2-5; a possible D gene is TRBD1 (8 bases). CDR3 length: 16 residues. From germline, CDR1 is MNHNY and CDR2 SVGAGI (reference sequence). V lost 0 bases to trimming and J lost 4 bases, with 15 bases between them. CDR3 bases: TGTGCCAGCAGTTACTCGTTCACAGGGGGGGGAGAGACCCAGTACTTC. It specifies CASSYSFTGGGETQYF.

The chain joins TRBV20-1 to TRBJ2-1; TRBD2 matches 8 bases. This CDR3 region has 14 residues. CDR1 DFQATT and CDR2 SNEGSKA come from the germline V gene (reference sequence). The V and J ends lost 3 bases and 5 bases, in that order; junction bases with no gene match: 6. CDR3 in DNA: TGCAGTGCTAGTACGGGAGGGCTGAACAATGAGCAGTTCTTC. It is translated as CSASTGGLNNEQFF.